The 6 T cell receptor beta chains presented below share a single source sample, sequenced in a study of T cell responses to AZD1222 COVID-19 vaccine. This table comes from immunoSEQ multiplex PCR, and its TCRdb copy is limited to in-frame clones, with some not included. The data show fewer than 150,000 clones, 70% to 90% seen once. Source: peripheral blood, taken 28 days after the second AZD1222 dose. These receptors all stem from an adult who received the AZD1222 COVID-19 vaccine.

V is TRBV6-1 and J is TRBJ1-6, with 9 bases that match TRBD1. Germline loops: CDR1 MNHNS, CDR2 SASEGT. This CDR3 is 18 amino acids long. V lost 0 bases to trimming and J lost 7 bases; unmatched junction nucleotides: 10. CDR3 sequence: CASSEAVQGAGRNSPLHF. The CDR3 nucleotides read TGTGCCAGCAGTGAAGCCGTACAGGGGGCTGGTAGGAATTCACCCCTCCACTTT.

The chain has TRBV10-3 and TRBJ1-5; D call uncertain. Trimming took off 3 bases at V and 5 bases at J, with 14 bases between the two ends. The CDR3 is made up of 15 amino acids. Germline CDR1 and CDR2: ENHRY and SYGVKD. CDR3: CAISDVAVLHQPQHF. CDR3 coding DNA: TGTGCCATCAGTGACGTGGCCGTACTACATCAGCCCCAGCATTTT.

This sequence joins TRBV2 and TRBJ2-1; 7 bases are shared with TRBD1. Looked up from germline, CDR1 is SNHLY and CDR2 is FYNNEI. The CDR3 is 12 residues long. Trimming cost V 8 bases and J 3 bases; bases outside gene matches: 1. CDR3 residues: CASGQDYNEQFF. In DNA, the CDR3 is TGTGCCAGCGGACAGGACTACAATGAGCAGTTCTTC.

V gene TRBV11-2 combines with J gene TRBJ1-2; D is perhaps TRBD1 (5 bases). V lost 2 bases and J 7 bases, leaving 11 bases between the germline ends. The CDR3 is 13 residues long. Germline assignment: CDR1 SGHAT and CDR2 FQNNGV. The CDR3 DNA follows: TGTGCCAGCAGCTTAACCTCAGGGTCTGGCTACACCTTC. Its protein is CASSLTSGSGYTF.

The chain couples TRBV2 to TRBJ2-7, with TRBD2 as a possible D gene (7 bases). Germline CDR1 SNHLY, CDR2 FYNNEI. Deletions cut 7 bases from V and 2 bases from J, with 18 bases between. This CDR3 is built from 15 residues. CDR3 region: CASKLGGPATYEQYF. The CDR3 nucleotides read TGTGCCAGCAAGTTGGGGGGGCCAGCGACCTACGAGCAGTACTTC.

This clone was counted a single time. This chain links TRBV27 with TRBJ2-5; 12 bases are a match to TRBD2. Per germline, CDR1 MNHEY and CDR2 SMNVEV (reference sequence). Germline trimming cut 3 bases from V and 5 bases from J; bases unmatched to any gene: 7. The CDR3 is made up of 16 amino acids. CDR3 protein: CASSFLAGGQLETQYF. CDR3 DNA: TGTGCCAGCAGTTTTCTAGCGGGGGGGCAGTTGGAGACCCAGTACTTC.